One and the same sample provided the 32 T cell receptor beta chains below, sequenced in a study of vaccination effects on CD4 cells after COVID-19. Sequencing used immunoSEQ multiplex PCR; TCRdb keeps in-frame clones, though not all of them. The sample has around 46,000 clones, approximately 70% seen once. Following an approximately ten-day culture, CD4+ T cells were purified. These receptors' targets are unknown. Source: CD4+ T cells from PBMCs cultured without peptide, taken before COVID-19 vaccination. The receptors come from a human donor who received a COVID-19 vaccine.

The rearrangement links TRBV10-3 to TRBJ1-1; no definite D call. Trimming removed 7 bases at V and 0 bases at J, with 9 bases between. This CDR3 spans 13 amino acids. Germline CDR1 ENHRY, CDR2 SYGVKD. The CDR3 sequence: CAIKFFLNTEAFF. CDR3 sequence (DNA): TGTGCCATCAAATTCTTCCTGAACACTGAAGCTTTCTTT.

This clone was seen just once. The J gene is TRBJ2-5, the V gene TRBV12-5; 7 bases map to TRBD1. V shed 1 base, J shed 7 bases, and the junction held 12 bases outside the gene matches. The CDR3 totals 16 residues. Germline V gene sequence: CDR1 LGHNT, CDR2 FRNRAP. This CDR3 is CASGLEKGTATRTQYF. DNA of the CDR3: TGTGCTAGTGGTTTGGAAAAGGGGACAGCTACGCGGACCCAGTACTTC. The complete variable domain, with remaining parts taken from reference TRBV12-5 and TRBJ2-5, reads DARVTQTPRHKVTEMGQEVTMRCQPILGHNTVFWYRQTMMQGLELLAYFRNRAPLDDSGMPKDRFSAEMPDATLATLKIQPSEPRDSAVYFCASGLEKGTATRTQYFGPGTRLLVL.

This clone was detected once. The chain is built from TRBV7-3 and TRBJ1-1, with D hard to call. Germline V CDR1 and CDR2: SGHTA, FQGTGA. The CDR3 covers 13 residues. Trimming cost V 2 bases and J 1 base, with 5 bases left between them. The chain's CDR3 is CASSLEGNTEAFF. In DNA form, the CDR3 reads TGTGCCAGCAGCTTAGAGGGGAACACTGAAGCTTTCTTT.

The genes are TRBV10-3 and TRBJ2-2; D unclear. Trimming left V 0 bases short and J 5 bases short, with 10 bases between. Germline V gives CDR1 ENHRY, CDR2 SYGVKD. The CDR3 is 15 residues long. CDR3 sequence reads: CAISESATSTGELFF. CDR3 sequence (DNA): TGTGCCATCAGTGAGTCAGCTACCAGTACCGGGGAGCTGTTTTTT.

This clone was observed a single time. This sequence joins TRBV10-3 and TRBJ2-2; D is perhaps TRBD2 (6 bases). The CDR3 runs to 15 residues. The germline gives CDR1 ENHRY, CDR2 SYGVKD. Trimming stripped 8 bases from V and 2 bases from J, with 15 bases between. This CDR3 reads CAIGAGTSNTGELFF. CDR3 coding DNA: TGTGCCATCGGCGCTGGGACTTCCAACACCGGGGAGCTGTTTTTT.

V and J are TRBV7-2 and TRBJ2-5; 8 positions agree with TRBD1. In germline, CDR1 is SGHTA, CDR2 FQGNSA. V trimming: 1 base; J trimming: 5 bases; junction bases outside the gene matches: 6. The CDR3 covers 15 residues. CDR3 bases: TGTGCCAGCAGCTTAGAGCTAGGACAGGGTGAGACCCAGTACTTC. Protein: CASSLELGQGETQYF.

This clone occurred a few times. J is TRBJ2-1 and V is TRBV6-5; 13 bases match TRBD2. The germline V gene has CDR1 MNHEY and CDR2 SVGAGI. This CDR3 region has 15 residues. After removal of 6 bases from V and 8 bases from J, the junction contained 7 bases not matched to a gene. The CDR3: CASSYQLAGGHEQFF. The CDR3 nucleotides read TGTGCCAGCAGCTACCAACTAGCGGGAGGGCATGAGCAGTTCTTC.

This clone was counted a few times. This sequence joins TRBV4-2 and TRBJ1-2, with 10 bases fitting TRBD1. CDR1 and CDR2 from the germline V gene are LGHNA and YNFKEQ. The junction had 2 bases not matched to a gene; V was cut back by 3 bases and J by 4 bases. The CDR3 sequence is 14 residues long. DNA for the CDR3: TGTGCCAGCAGCCAGAGGGACAGGGGCTATGGCTACACCTTC. This gives the protein CASSQRDRGYGYTF.

The V call is TRBV5-1, the J call TRBJ1-1, with D uncertain. The V end was cut by 0 bases, the J end by 1 base, with 7 bases between. Looked up from germline, CDR1 is SGHRS and CDR2 is YFSETQ. The CDR3 covers 14 residues. The CDR3 protein is CASSLAPANTEAFF. The CDR3 region has the DNA TGCGCCAGCAGCTTGGCGCCAGCGAACACTGAAGCTTTCTTT.

This chain connects TRBV2 to TRBJ2-7; 8 nucleotides line up with TRBD1. V was clipped by 7 bases and J by 2 bases; unmatched bases: 13. Germline values: CDR1 SNHLY, CDR2 FYNNEI. This CDR3 contains 16 residues. The CDR3 loop reads CASNPDREVSAYEQYF. The CDR3 coding sequence is TGTGCCAGCAATCCGGACAGGGAAGTCTCGGCCTACGAGCAGTACTTC.

The CDR3 region is CASSSSNVLTF. CDR3 coding DNA: TGTGCCAGCAGTTCGTCCAACGTCCTGACTTTC. The V gene is TRBV12-3 or TRBV12-4, the J gene TRBJ2-6; D call uncertain. This CDR3 spans 11 amino acids. V lost 4 bases and J lost 8, with 3 bases in between.

This clone was seen only a few times. This sequence joins TRBV12-5 and TRBJ2-5, with TRBD1 matching over 10 bases. The CDR3 is 16 amino acids. After removal of 1 base from V and 4 bases from J, the junction contained 6 bases not matched to a gene. Germline V lookup: CDR1 LGHNT, CDR2 FRNRAP. In DNA form, the CDR3 reads TGTGCTAGTGGTTTGGGGATCCGGGACAGGGGAGAGACCCAGTACTTC. Translating it yields CASGLGIRDRGETQYF.

The chain combines TRBV25-1 with TRBJ2-7; unclear D gene. CDR3 length: 12 residues. V lost 4 bases to trimming and J lost 3 bases, with 7 bases between them. CDR1 and CDR2 from the germline V gene are MGHDK and SYGVNS. The DNA for the CDR3 is TGTGCCAGCAGTGGTCCAGTCTACGAGCAGTACTTC. Encoded protein: CASSGPVYEQYF.

The chain uses TRBV11-1 and TRBJ2-1; 7 positions match TRBD2. This CDR3 is 15 amino acids long. Trimming took 4 bases from V and 9 from J; bases not matched to a gene: 12. Germline values: CDR1 SGHAT, CDR2 FQDESV (reference sequence). The CDR3 is CASSSFGLVAGEQFF. DNA of the CDR3: TGTGCCAGCAGCTCCTTCGGACTAGTTGCTGGTGAGCAGTTCTTC.

This chain uses TRBV6-5 with TRBJ2-7; the match to TRBD1 covers 9 bases. The CDR3 consists of 16 residues. Trimming at V came to 0 bases and at J to 4 bases, leaving 7 bases not matched to a gene. In germline, CDR1 is MNHEY, CDR2 SVGAGI. This CDR3 reads CASSYSTSQGAYEQYF. CDR3 nucleotides: TGTGCCAGCAGTTACTCGACGTCACAGGGGGCTTACGAGCAGTACTTC.

The J gene is TRBJ2-3, the V gene TRBV4-2; 9 bases are a match to TRBD2. The CDR3 covers 16 residues. V shed 1 base, J shed 2 bases, and the junction held 4 bases outside the gene matches. Germline CDR1 reads LGHNA; CDR2 reads YNFKEQ. The CDR3 is CASSQGSGRVTDTQYF. CDR3 in DNA: TGTGCCAGCAGCCAAGGTAGCGGGAGAGTCACAGATACGCAGTATTTT.

The genes are TRBV30 and TRBJ1-6, with D possibly matching TRBD1 (5 bases). Germline V gene data show CDR1 as GTSNPN and CDR2 as SVGIG (reference sequence). This CDR3 is built from 14 residues. The V end was cut by 0 bases, the J end by 8 bases, with 11 bases between. The CDR3 nucleotides read TGTGCCTGGAGTGTACGGGCAGGGTATTCACCCCTCCACTTT. It codes for CAWSVRAGYSPLHF.

This chain joins TRBV7-2 and TRBJ2-7; 7 bases map to TRBD1. CDR1 SGHTA and CDR2 FQGNSA come from the germline V gene. This CDR3 is built from 14 residues. Unmatched junction bases numbered 6, after V lost 5 bases and J lost 2 bases. The CDR3 DNA sequence: TGTGCCAGCAGCCCGGACAGGTTTGCCTACGAGCAGTACTTC. Amino acids: CASSPDRFAYEQYF.

This clone occurred a few times. The V and J genes are TRBV20-1 and TRBJ2-5; D gene unclear. Trimming took 5 bases from V and 4 from J, leaving 5 bases between them. Germline values: CDR1 DFQATT, CDR2 SNEGSKA (reference sequence). This CDR3 has 10 residues. The CDR3 spells CSASGETQYF. DNA of the CDR3: TGCAGTGCTTCAGGAGAGACCCAGTACTTC.

V and J are TRBV2 and TRBJ2-1; 9 bases match TRBD1. The CDR3 length is 14 residues. Germline-derived CDR1 and CDR2 are SNHLY and FYNNEI. V trimming: 4 bases; J trimming: 5 bases; junction bases outside the gene matches: 3. CDR3 loop: CASSGQGGDNEQFF. The CDR3 DNA sequence: TGTGCCAGCAGTGGACAGGGGGGGGACAATGAGCAGTTCTTC. Variable domain in full (rest from reference TRBV2 and TRBJ2-1): EPEVTQTPSHQVTQMGQEVILRCVPISNHLYFYWYRQILGQKVEFLVSFYNNEISEKSEIFDDQFSVERPDGSNFTLKIRSTKLEDSAMYFCASSGQGGDNEQFFGPGTRLTVL.

As concerns this clone: Relative to the germline gene, one junction end is altered; a read error may explain this. The chain carries TRBV19 and TRBJ1-6; D not certain. This CDR3 contains 13 residues. CDR1 and CDR2 (germline): LNHDA, SQIVND (reference sequence). Written as DNA, the CDR3 is TGTGCCAGTAGTATCGCCTATGATTCACCCCTCCACTTT. Translation gives CASSIAYDSPLHF. Supplemented by reference TRBV19 and TRBJ1-6, the full variable domain reads DGGITQSPKYLFRKEGQNVTLSCEQNLNHDAMYWYRQDPGQGLRLIYYSQIVNDFQKGDIAEGYSVSREKKESFPLTVTSAQKNPTAFYLCASSIAYDSPLHFGNGTRLTVT.

The V gene is TRBV20-1, the J gene TRBJ1-5; no reliable D call. This CDR3 spans 17 amino acids. Trimming shortened V by 3 bases and J by 0 bases, and 18 bases separated the two germline ends. From germline, CDR1 is DFQATT and CDR2 SNEGSKA (reference sequence). CDR3 protein: CSASMGFRIHSNQPQHF. The CDR3 nucleotides read TGCAGTGCTAGTATGGGGTTTAGGATTCATAGCAATCAGCCCCAGCATTTT.

DNA for the CDR3: TGTGCCTGGAGCGGCTTAGTCGTACTTACCTTC. This codes for CAWSGLVVLTF. The chain has TRBV30 and TRBJ1-2, with D uncertain. The CDR3 consists of 11 residues. V shed 3 bases and J shed 14 bases, with 16 bases lying between them. Per the germline V gene, CDR1 is GTSNPN and CDR2 is SVGIG (reference sequence).

The V gene is TRBV7-6, the J gene TRBJ1-1; no definite D call. Germline assignment: CDR1 SGHVS and CDR2 FNYEAQ. Trimming took off 1 base at V and 3 bases at J, with 6 bases between the two ends. CDR3 length equals 13 residues. The CDR3 sequence: CASSLEVYTEAFF. CDR3 DNA: TGTGCCAGCAGCTTAGAAGTTTACACTGAAGCTTTCTTT.

This clone was found a few times. This sequence joins TRBV7-6 and TRBJ2-7; D is tentatively TRBD1 or TRBD2 (6 bases each). Germline V gene data show CDR1 as SGHVS and CDR2 as FNYEAQ. The ends were cut back, 1 base at V and 0 bases at J, with 10 bases in the middle. The CDR3 spans 15 residues. Here the CDR3 DNA reads TGTGCCAGCAGCTTAGGGGGGGCCGGCTCCTACGAGCAGTACTTC. Translation: CASSLGGAGSYEQYF.

The rearrangement uses TRBV20-1 and TRBJ1-2; D is unclear. CDR1 is DFQATT and CDR2 is SNEGSKA in the germline V gene (reference sequence). This CDR3 has 14 residues. Trimming took off 3 bases at V and 4 bases at J, with 15 bases between the two ends. The CDR3 reads CSASERGEIYGYTF. DNA of the CDR3: TGCAGTGCTAGTGAGCGGGGTGAAATCTATGGCTACACCTTC.

The chain uses TRBV9 and TRBJ2-7; D unclear. This CDR3 is 13 amino acids long. V was shortened by 3 bases and J by 6 bases, with 13 bases between the two germline ends. The germline CDR1 and CDR2 sequences are SGDLS and YYNGEE. This CDR3 reads CASSARMVTEQYF. CDR3 DNA: TGTGCCAGCAGCGCCCGGATGGTTACCGAGCAGTACTTC.

This sequence joins TRBV18 and TRBJ1-3, with a tentative D call TRBD1 (5 bases). CDR1 and CDR2 from the germline V gene are KGHSH and LQKENI. The CDR3 loop spans 15 amino acids. V was clipped by 3 bases and J by 8 bases, with 17 bases between them. In nucleotides, the CDR3 is TGTGCCAGCTCACCGAGGCCGCCAGGGATAGACACCATATATTTT. Translation: CASSPRPPGIDTIYF.

This rearrangement joins TRBV7-9 to TRBJ1-5; D ambiguous. Trimming took 0 bases from V and 2 from J, leaving 8 bases between them. This CDR3 comprises 15 residues. Germline assignment: CDR1 SEHNR and CDR2 FQNEAQ (reference sequence). The CDR3 reads CASSLAGLGNQPQHF. The DNA of the CDR3 is TGTGCCAGCAGCTTAGCGGGCTTGGGCAATCAGCCCCAGCATTTT.

J is TRBJ2-2 and V is TRBV11-3; D gene unclear. The V gene's germline CDR1 is SGHNT and CDR2 YENEEA. The CDR3 has 13 amino acids. V was cut by 5 bases and J by 3 bases, with 7 bases left in between. The CDR3 here is CASSPRDTGELFF. CDR3 DNA: TGTGCCAGCAGCCCCCGAGACACCGGGGAGCTGTTTTTT.

The J gene is TRBJ1-4, the V gene TRBV7-9, with D tentatively TRBD1 (5 bases). CDR3 length: 14 amino acids. Trimming took 1 base from V and 8 from J, leaving 11 bases between them. CDR1 is SEHNR, CDR2 FQNEAQ, per germline (reference sequence). The CDR3 spells CASSLGDFGEKLFF. The CDR3 bases are TGTGCCAGCAGCTTAGGGGACTTCGGGGAAAAACTGTTTTTT.

This chain joins TRBV19 and TRBJ1-6, with 8 nucleotides matching TRBD1. There are 18 residues in the CDR3. The V segment lost 6 bases and the J segment 0 bases; nucleotides outside the gene matches: 10. The germline gives CDR1 LNHDA, CDR2 SQIVND (reference sequence). CDR3 sequence reads: CASRGRTGQSSYNSPLHF. CDR3 nucleotides: TGTGCCAGTAGAGGAAGGACAGGGCAGAGCTCCTATAATTCACCCCTCCACTTT.